These 27 T cell receptor beta chains share one sample of origin, sequenced in a study of blood T cell repertoires in COVID-19. Measured with immunoSEQ multiplex PCR; TCRdb has only the in-frame clones, and not every one. Among about 52,000 clones listed, 86% were seen once. Material for sequencing was peripheral blood. These receptors were collected from a woman older than 75 with acute or convalescent COVID-19.

V is TRBV29-1 and J is TRBJ2-3; D is ambiguous. Trimming removed 0 bases from V and 4 bases from J, with 8 bases in between. This CDR3 comprises 13 residues. Germline loops: CDR1 SQVTM, CDR2 ANQGSEA. Written as DNA, the CDR3 is TGCAGCGTTGAAGAGGCCGCGGCAGATACGCAGTATTTT. Amino acid sequence: CSVEEAAADTQYF.

This sequence joins TRBV7-9 and TRBJ2-1; 11 nucleotides match TRBD2. After removal of 5 bases from V and 0 bases from J, the junction contained 9 bases not matched to a gene. Germline V CDR1 and CDR2: SEHNR, FQNEAQ (reference sequence). The CDR3 runs 18 residues. CDR3 nucleotides: TGTGCCAGCAGCCCGGGACTAGCGGATAAAAGCTCCTACAATGAGCAGTTCTTC. It codes for CASSPGLADKSSYNEQFF.

V usage is TRBV3-1 (or the pseudogene TRBV3-2) and J usage is TRBJ2-1, with D perhaps TRBD2 (6 bases). V lost 4 bases and J 6 bases, leaving 10 bases between the germline ends. This CDR3 spans 13 amino acids. Germline V gives CDR1 LGHDT, CDR2 YNNKEL (reference sequence). As DNA, the CDR3 is TGTGCCAGCAGCCCGACTAGATTCAATGAGCAGTTCTTC. Translation: CASSPTRFNEQFF.

The chain recombines TRBV5-1 with TRBJ2-1; 10 nucleotides line up with TRBD1. With 3 bases clipped from V and 4 bases from J, the junction kept 4 bases outside the gene matches. The CDR3 is made up of 15 amino acids. Germline CDR1 and CDR2: SGHRS and YFSETQ. The CDR3: CASSSGQGYYNEQFF. In nucleotides, the CDR3 is TGCGCCAGCAGCTCGGGACAGGGGTATTACAATGAGCAGTTCTTC.

The chain is built from TRBV10-3 and TRBJ1-1, with D possibly TRBD1 on 5 matching bases. From germline, CDR1 is ENHRY and CDR2 SYGVKD. V was shortened by 6 bases and J by 5 bases, with 10 bases between the two germline ends. The CDR3 is made up of 12 amino acids. The CDR3 DNA reads as TGTGCCATCAGAGTCCAGGGTACTGAAGCTTTCTTT. Its translation: CAIRVQGTEAFF.

The chain is built from TRBV21-1 and TRBJ2-7; the table gives TRBD2 as D, unverified against the DNA. TRBV21-1 is deemed a pseudogene. The CDR3 sequence is 17 residues long. CDR3 amino acids: CASSNLTSGRDPYEQYV. The CDR3 bases are TGTGCCAGCAGCAATCTCACTAGCGGGAGGGACCCCTACGAGCAGTACGTC.

The V call is TRBV6-5, the J call TRBJ2-2; 7 positions match TRBD1. Germline-derived CDR1 and CDR2 are MNHEY and SVGAGI. V was pared by 7 bases and J by 2 bases, with 7 bases of the junction left unmatched. The CDR3 sequence is 15 residues long. The CDR3 spells CASKMGQINTGELFF. The DNA of the CDR3 is TGTGCCAGCAAAATGGGACAGATTAACACCGGGGAGCTGTTTTTT.

Written as DNA, the CDR3 is TGTGCCAGCTCACCACTCCCGGGACAGGGGGCGGATGGCTATGGCTACACCTTC. Its protein is CASSPLPGQGADGYGYTF. The V and J genes are TRBV18 and TRBJ1-2; 12 bases line up with TRBD1. The CDR3 contains 18 residues. V dropped 1 base and J dropped 4; count of bases not matched to a gene: 10. Germline assignment: CDR1 KGHSH and CDR2 LQKENI.

This rearrangement joins TRBV14 to TRBJ2-1, with D possibly matching TRBD2 (5 bases). Trimming removed 0 bases from V and 0 bases from J, with 15 bases in between. CDR3 length: 18 amino acids. Germline V gene sequence: CDR1 SGHDN, CDR2 FVKESK. In nucleotides, the CDR3 is TGTGCCAGCAGCCAAGATAGCGAAGGGATTTTCTCCTACAATGAGCAGTTCTTC. This gives the protein CASSQDSEGIFSYNEQFF. The whole variable domain, remainder taken from reference TRBV14 and TRBJ2-1, is EAGVTQFPSHSVIEKGQTVTLRCDPISGHDNLYWYRRVMGKEIKFLLHFVKESKQDESGMPNNRFLAERTGGTYSTLKVQPAELEDSGVYFCASSQDSEGIFSYNEQFFGPGTRLTVL.

This chain connects TRBV19 to TRBJ2-5, with a tentative D call TRBD1 (5 bases). CDR3 length equals 15 residues. The germline gives CDR1 LNHDA, CDR2 SQIVND (reference sequence). The germline V and J ends were trimmed by 4 bases and 0 bases, with 12 bases remaining between them. The CDR3 nucleotides read TGTGCCAGTAGTACCGTGACAGAGTACCAAGAGACCCAGTACTTC. As protein: CASSTVTEYQETQYF.

This sequence joins TRBV19 and TRBJ2-3; the match to TRBD2 covers 10 bases. Per the germline V gene, CDR1 is LNHDA and CDR2 is SQIVND (reference sequence). There are 16 residues in the CDR3. The V gene end was trimmed by 5 bases and the J gene end by 5 bases; junction bases not matched to a gene: 10. The CDR3 nucleotides are TGTGCCAGTAGTGGCATGCTAGCGGGAGTAGGAGATACGCAGTATTTT. Amino acids: CASSGMLAGVGDTQYF.

The genes are TRBV12-3 or TRBV12-4 and TRBJ1-2; 10 bases agree with TRBD1. This CDR3 comprises 13 residues. V shed 6 bases and J 7 bases; nucleotides not matched to a gene: 5. CDR3 bases: TGTGCCAGCAGCAGGACAGGGGGGTTTGGCTACACCTTC. Translation gives CASSRTGGFGYTF.

This rearrangement joins TRBV9 to TRBJ2-7, with D possibly TRBD2 on 5 matching bases. CDR1 and CDR2 (germline): SGDLS, YYNGEE. The CDR3 has 15 residues. The V and J ends lost 3 bases and 3 bases respectively, with 16 bases between them. In nucleotides, the CDR3 is TGTGCCAGCAGCGCAGACCGGGAAACTCTCTACGAGCAGTACTTC. It is translated as CASSADRETLYEQYF.

The V call is TRBV5-5, the J call TRBJ1-6; no firm D call. The CDR3 totals 14 residues. CDR1 and CDR2 from the germline V gene are SGHKS and YYEKEE (reference sequence). The germline V and J ends were trimmed by 4 bases and 10 bases, with 15 bases remaining between them. This CDR3 reads CASSLGGFSSPLHF. The CDR3 nucleotides are TGTGCCAGCAGCCTGGGCGGGTTTAGCTCACCCCTCCACTTT.

The chain is built from TRBV25-1 and TRBJ2-7; perhaps TRBD2 as D (6 bases). V lost 4 bases and J lost 3, with 10 bases in between. The CDR3 is 13 amino acids. Germline V lookup: CDR1 MGHDK, CDR2 SYGVNS. The CDR3 loop reads CASSAVGGYEQYF. The CDR3, as DNA: TGTGCCAGCAGTGCAGTGGGGGGCTACGAGCAGTACTTC.

The sample holds one count of this clone. The chain uses TRBV23-1 and TRBJ1-1; 7 bases are shared with TRBD1. TRBV23-1 is classed as an ORF, of uncertain function. The J segment lost 11 bases and the V segment lost 6 bases, leaving 6 bases of the junction unmatched. The CDR3 is 11 residues long. CDR3 in amino acids: CASRGQGDAFF. In DNA, the CDR3 is TGCGCCAGCAGGGGTCAGGGGGATGCTTTCTTT.

The J gene is TRBJ1-1, the V gene TRBV25-1; D ambiguous. Germline V gene sequence: CDR1 MGHDK, CDR2 SYGVNS. V lost 5 bases, J lost 0 bases, and 10 bases lay in between. The CDR3 covers 14 residues. DNA for the CDR3: TGTGCCAGCAGTACATTACTAATGAACACTGAAGCTTTCTTT. Translation gives CASSTLLMNTEAFF.

This chain joins TRBV6-6 and TRBJ2-7; a weak D match, TRBD1 (5 bases). V was shortened by 2 bases and J by 0 bases, with 14 bases between the two germline ends. The germline V gene has CDR1 MNHNY and CDR2 SVGAGI (reference sequence). The CDR3 length is 16 residues. The CDR3 nucleotides read TGTGCCAGCAGTTACGGGCCAGGGCCCAACTCCTACGAGCAGTACTTC. Encoded protein: CASSYGPGPNSYEQYF.

V usage is TRBV27 and J usage is TRBJ2-1; the match to TRBD2 covers 11 bases. V lost 5 bases to trimming and J lost 7 bases; unmatched junction nucleotides: 10. The CDR3 loop spans 16 amino acids. Germline CDR1 reads MNHEY; CDR2 reads SMNVEV (reference sequence). CDR3 in amino acids: CASSRLAGGRGNEQFF. The CDR3 DNA follows: TGTGCCAGCAGTCGTCTAGCGGGGGGCCGGGGGAATGAGCAGTTCTTC.

This clone occurred a few times. The rearrangement links TRBV10-1 to TRBJ1-1; D call uncertain. V was clipped by 4 bases and J by 1 base, with 7 bases between them. CDR3 length: 13 residues. Per the germline V gene, CDR1 is WNHNN and CDR2 is SYGVQD (reference sequence). The chain's CDR3 is CASSAQANTEAFF. The CDR3 bases are TGCGCCAGCAGTGCTCAGGCGAACACTGAAGCTTTCTTT.

The chain carries TRBV29-1 and TRBJ2-2, with TRBD1 matching 8 bases. Per the germline V gene, CDR1 is SQVTM and CDR2 is ANQGSEA. Losses at the gene ends were 4 bases for V and 6 bases for J; bases not matched to a gene: 10. This CDR3 has 15 residues. The CDR3, as DNA: TGCAGCGTTGGAGTGGGACAGGCTTGGGCCGGGGAGCTGTTTTTT. Amino acid sequence: CSVGVGQAWAGELFF.

V gene TRBV6-4 combines with J gene TRBJ1-5, with a weak D call TRBD1 (5 bases). The CDR3 has 14 amino acids. Germline loops: CDR1 MRHNA, CDR2 SNTAGT. Trimming took off 2 bases at V and 4 bases at J, with 9 bases between the two ends. CDR3 in DNA: TGTGCCAGCAGTGACGGGGGAGGGAATCAGCCCCAGCATTTT. This translates into CASSDGGGNQPQHF.

This clone was seen a single time. The chain recombines TRBV4-1 with TRBJ1-5; a weak D match, TRBD1 (5 bases). This CDR3 has 15 residues. The V end was cut by 4 bases, the J end by 2 bases, with 12 bases between. Germline CDR1 and CDR2: MGHRA and YSYEKL. The CDR3 DNA sequence: TGCGCCAGCAGCCCAGTCCCAGGGCGCAATCAGCCCCAGCATTTT. Translated, it gives CASSPVPGRNQPQHF.

This chain uses TRBV28 with TRBJ2-2; TRBD1 might be the D (6 bases). Trimming stripped 7 bases from V and 3 bases from J, with 12 bases between. The CDR3 covers 14 residues. Germline CDR1 reads MDHEN; CDR2 reads SYDVKM. Here the CDR3 DNA reads TGTGCCAGCAACACAGGGTTGGACACCGGGGAGCTGTTTTTT. Residues: CASNTGLDTGELFF. The variable domain in full, completed from reference TRBV28 and TRBJ2-2, reads DVKVTQSSRYLVKRTGEKVFLECVQDMDHENMFWYRQDPGLGLRLIYFSYDVKMKEKGDIPEGYSVSREKKERFSLILESASTNQTSMYLCASNTGLDTGELFFGEGSRLTVL.

The CDR3 nucleotides read TGTGCCAGCAGCAGACAGGGGGCCAAGGGGAGCGGCCAGTACTTC. Its protein is CASSRQGAKGSGQYF. This chain links TRBV7-9 with TRBJ2-5, with 10 bases that match TRBD1. Looked up from germline, CDR1 is SEHNR and CDR2 is FQNEAQ (reference sequence). The CDR3 totals 15 residues. J lost 10 bases, V lost 5 bases, and 13 bases had no gene match.

This chain connects TRBV6-5 to TRBJ1-1; no definite D call. Trimming removed 7 bases at V and 2 bases at J, with 8 bases between. CDR3 length: 12 residues. Germline V gene data show CDR1 as MNHEY and CDR2 as SVGAGI. DNA of the CDR3: TGTGCCAGCACCTCGGTTAACACTGAAGCTTTCTTT. This codes for CASTSVNTEAFF.

CDR3 protein: CASGGQGYNQPQHF. The CDR3 DNA follows: TGTGCCAGTGGGGGACAGGGATACAATCAGCCCCAGCATTTT. The V call is TRBV19, the J call TRBJ1-5, with 9 bases identical to TRBD1. V shed 8 bases and J 3 bases; nucleotides not matched to a gene: 5. This CDR3 has 14 residues. Germline CDR1 LNHDA, CDR2 SQIVND (reference sequence).